This T cell receptor beta chain was identified during a study of beta chain features in type 1 diabetes. Background on the study: The patients were much like the healthy donors in age, gender and cell yields.

This clone was seen at least ten times. The investigators reverse transcribed all of the isolated RNA, so they sequenced expressed TCRB transcripts. Assay: immunoSEQ multiplex PCR; the TCRdb copy retains only in-frame clones and omits some. The sample has around 170,000 clones, roughly 9.1% seen once. V shed 2 bases and J shed 1 base, with 10 bases lying between them. This CDR3 comprises 15 residues. Looked up from germline, CDR1 is SGHTA and CDR2 is FQGNSA. Averaging about 120 mL, one heparinised blood draw was given by each donor. Sequencing was done on a sample of central memory CD4+ T cells from blood. The clonotype comes from a woman aged 18-35 years in good health. This chain uses TRBV7-2 with TRBJ2-3; D might be TRBD2 (6 bases). The CDR3 region is CASSLYGGGTDTQYF. The DNA for the CDR3 is TGTGCCAGCAGCTTATACGGGGGAGGCACAGATACGCAGTATTTT.